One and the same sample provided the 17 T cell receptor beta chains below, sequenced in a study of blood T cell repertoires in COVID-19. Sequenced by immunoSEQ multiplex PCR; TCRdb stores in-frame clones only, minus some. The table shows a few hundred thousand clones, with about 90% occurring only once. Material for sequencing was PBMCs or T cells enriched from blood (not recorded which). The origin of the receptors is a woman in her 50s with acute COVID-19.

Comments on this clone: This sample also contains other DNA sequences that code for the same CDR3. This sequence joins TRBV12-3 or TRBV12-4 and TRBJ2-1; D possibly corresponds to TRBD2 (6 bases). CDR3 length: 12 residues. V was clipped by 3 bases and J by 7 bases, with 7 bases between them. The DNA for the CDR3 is TGTGCCAGCAGTTTCGGGGGTAATGAGCAGTTCTTC. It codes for CASSFGGNEQFF.

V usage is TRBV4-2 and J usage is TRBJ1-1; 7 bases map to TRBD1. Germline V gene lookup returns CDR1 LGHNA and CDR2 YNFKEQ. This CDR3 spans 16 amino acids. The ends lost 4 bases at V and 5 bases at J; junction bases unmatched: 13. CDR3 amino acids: CASSPNPYRGGTEAFF. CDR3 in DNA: TGTGCCAGCAGCCCCAATCCCTACAGGGGAGGAACTGAAGCTTTCTTT.

CDR3 region: CASSSDRPYEQYF. CDR3 in DNA: TGTGCCAGCAGTAGTGACAGGCCGTACGAGCAGTACTTC. The chain employs TRBV12-3 or TRBV12-4 and TRBJ2-7; possible D gene TRBD1, 6 bases. V lost 5 bases to trimming and J lost 4 bases, with 12 bases between them. This CDR3 has 13 amino acids.

CDR3 sequence (DNA): TGCAGCGCCGTACGGGGGGGGACAGATACGCAGTATTTT. Its protein product is CSAVRGGTDTQYF. The genes are TRBV29-1 and TRBJ2-3, with 8 bases identical to TRBD2. Germline CDR1 SQVTM, CDR2 ANQGSEA. The CDR3 is 13 amino acids. V lost 7 bases to trimming and J lost 3 bases; unmatched junction nucleotides: 6.

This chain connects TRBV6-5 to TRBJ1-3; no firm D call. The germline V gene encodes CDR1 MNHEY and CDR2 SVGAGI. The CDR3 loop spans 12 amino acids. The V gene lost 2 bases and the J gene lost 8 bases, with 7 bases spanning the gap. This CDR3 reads CASSYGTHTIYF. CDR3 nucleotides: TGTGCCAGCAGTTACGGCACCCACACCATATATTTT.

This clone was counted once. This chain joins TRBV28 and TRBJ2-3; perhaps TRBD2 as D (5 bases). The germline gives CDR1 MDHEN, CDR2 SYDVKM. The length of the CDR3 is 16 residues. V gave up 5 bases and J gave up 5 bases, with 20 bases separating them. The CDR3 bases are TGTGCCAGCAGTCCCTCCTCCCACTTAGGAGGAGATACGCAGTATTTT. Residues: CASSPSSHLGGDTQYF. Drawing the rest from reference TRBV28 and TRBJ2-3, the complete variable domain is DVKVTQSSRYLVKRTGEKVFLECVQDMDHENMFWYRQDPGLGLRLIYFSYDVKMKEKGDIPEGYSVSREKKERFSLILESASTNQTSMYLCASSPSSHLGGDTQYFGPGTRLTVL.

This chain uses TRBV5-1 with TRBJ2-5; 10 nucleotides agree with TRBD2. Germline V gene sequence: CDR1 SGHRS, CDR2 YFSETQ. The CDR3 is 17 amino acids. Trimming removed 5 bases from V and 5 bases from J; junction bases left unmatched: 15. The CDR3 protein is CASRGGGSGRAAETQYF. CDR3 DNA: TGCGCCAGCAGAGGGGGTGGCAGCGGGAGGGCCGCGGAGACCCAGTACTTC. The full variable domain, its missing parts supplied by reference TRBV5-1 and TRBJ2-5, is KAGVTQTPRYLIKTRGQQVTLSCSPISGHRSVSWYQQTPGQGLQFLFEYFSETQRNKGNFPGRFSGRQFSNSRSEMNVSTLELGDSALYLCASRGGGSGRAAETQYFGPGTRLLVL.

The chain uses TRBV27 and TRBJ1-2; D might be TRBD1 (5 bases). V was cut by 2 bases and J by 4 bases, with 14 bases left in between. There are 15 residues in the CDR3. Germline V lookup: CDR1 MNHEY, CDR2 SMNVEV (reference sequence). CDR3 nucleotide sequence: TGTGCCAGCAGTTTACGGGGGGGTGGAGGCTATGGCTACACCTTC. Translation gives CASSLRGGGGYGYTF.

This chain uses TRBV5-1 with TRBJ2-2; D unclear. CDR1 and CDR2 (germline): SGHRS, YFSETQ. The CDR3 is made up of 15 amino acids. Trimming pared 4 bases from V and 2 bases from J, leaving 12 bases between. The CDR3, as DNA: TGCGCCAGCAGCCCTGGCCACATTAACACCGGGGAGCTGTTTTTT. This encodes CASSPGHINTGELFF.

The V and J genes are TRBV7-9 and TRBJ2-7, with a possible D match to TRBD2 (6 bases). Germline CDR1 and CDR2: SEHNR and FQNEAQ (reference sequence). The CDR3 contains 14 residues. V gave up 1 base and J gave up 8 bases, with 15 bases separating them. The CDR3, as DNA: TGTGCCAGCAGCTTAGTAGGCAGGGAGGAGCAGCAGTACTTC. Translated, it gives CASSLVGREEQQYF.

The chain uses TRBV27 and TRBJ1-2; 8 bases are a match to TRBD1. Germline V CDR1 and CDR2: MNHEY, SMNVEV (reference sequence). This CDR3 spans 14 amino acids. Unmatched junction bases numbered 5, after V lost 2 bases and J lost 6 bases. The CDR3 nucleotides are TGTGCCAGCAGTTTAAGGACAGGGTGGAATGGCTACACCTTC. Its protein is CASSLRTGWNGYTF.

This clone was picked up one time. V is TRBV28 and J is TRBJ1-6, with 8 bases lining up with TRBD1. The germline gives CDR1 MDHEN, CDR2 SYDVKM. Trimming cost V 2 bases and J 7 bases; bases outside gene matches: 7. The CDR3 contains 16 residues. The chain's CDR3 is CASSLGAGGYNSPLHF. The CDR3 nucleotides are TGTGCCAGCAGTTTAGGAGCAGGGGGCTACAATTCACCCCTCCACTTT. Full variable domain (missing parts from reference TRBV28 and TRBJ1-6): DVKVTQSSRYLVKRTGEKVFLECVQDMDHENMFWYRQDPGLGLRLIYFSYDVKMKEKGDIPEGYSVSREKKERFSLILESASTNQTSMYLCASSLGAGGYNSPLHFGNGTRLTVT.

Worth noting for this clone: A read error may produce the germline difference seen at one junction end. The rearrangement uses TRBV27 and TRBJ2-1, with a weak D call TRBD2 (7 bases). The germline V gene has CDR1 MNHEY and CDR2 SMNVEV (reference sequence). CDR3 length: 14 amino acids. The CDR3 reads CASSFRGAYNEQFF. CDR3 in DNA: TGTGCCAGCAGTTTCCGGGGGGCCTATAATGAGCAGTTCTTC.

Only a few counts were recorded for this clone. The CDR3 coding sequence is TGTGCCAGCAGTGCACCGGGACAGGGGTTTGAAAAACTGTTTTTT. Protein: CASSAPGQGFEKLFF. The chain employs TRBV27 and TRBJ1-4; the match to TRBD1 covers 10 bases. The V gene end was trimmed by 5 bases and the J gene end by 7 bases; junction bases not matched to a gene: 7. The CDR3 covers 15 residues. CDR1 MNHEY and CDR2 SMNVEV come from the germline V gene (reference sequence).

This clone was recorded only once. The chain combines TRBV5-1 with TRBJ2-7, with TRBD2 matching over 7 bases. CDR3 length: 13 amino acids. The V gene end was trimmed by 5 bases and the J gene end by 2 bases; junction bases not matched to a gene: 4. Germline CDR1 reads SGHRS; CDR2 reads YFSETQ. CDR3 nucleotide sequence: TGCGCCAGCAGTCCTAGCGGAACCTACGAGCAGTACTTC. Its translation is CASSPSGTYEQYF. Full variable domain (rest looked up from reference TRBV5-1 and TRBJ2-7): KAGVTQTPRYLIKTRGQQVTLSCSPISGHRSVSWYQQTPGQGLQFLFEYFSETQRNKGNFPGRFSGRQFSNSRSEMNVSTLELGDSALYLCASSPSGTYEQYFGPGTRLTVT.

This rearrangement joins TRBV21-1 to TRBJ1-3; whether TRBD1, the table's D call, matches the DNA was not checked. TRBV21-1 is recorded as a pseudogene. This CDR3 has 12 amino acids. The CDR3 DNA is TGTGCCAGCGGCCTCTCTGGAAACACCATATATTTT. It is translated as CASGLSGNTIYF.

The CDR3 bases are TGCAGCGTTGAATACAGGGTCCAAGAGACCCAGTACTTC. This gives the protein CSVEYRVQETQYF. This chain uses TRBV29-1 with TRBJ2-5, with a tentative D call TRBD1 (6 bases). The CDR3 has 13 residues. Germline V lookup: CDR1 SQVTM, CDR2 ANQGSEA. V lost 2 bases, J lost 1 base, and 8 bases lay in between.